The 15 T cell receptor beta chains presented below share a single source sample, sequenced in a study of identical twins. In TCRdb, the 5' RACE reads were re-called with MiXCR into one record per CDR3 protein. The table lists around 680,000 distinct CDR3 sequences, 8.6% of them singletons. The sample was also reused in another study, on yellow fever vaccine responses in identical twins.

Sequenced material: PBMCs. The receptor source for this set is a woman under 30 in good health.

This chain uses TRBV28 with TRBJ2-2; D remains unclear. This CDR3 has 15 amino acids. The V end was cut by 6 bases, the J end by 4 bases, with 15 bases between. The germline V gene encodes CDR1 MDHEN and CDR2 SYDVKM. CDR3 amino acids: CASRPPLGPTGELFF. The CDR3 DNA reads TGTGCCAGCAGGCCTCCCCTAGGGCCCACCGGGGAGCTGTTTTTT.

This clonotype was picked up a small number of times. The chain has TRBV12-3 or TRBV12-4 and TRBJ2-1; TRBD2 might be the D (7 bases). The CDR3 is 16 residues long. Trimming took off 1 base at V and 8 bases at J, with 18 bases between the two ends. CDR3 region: CASSLGGGGPVDEQFF. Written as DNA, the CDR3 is TGTGCCAGCAGTTTAGGGGGGGGCGGCCCGGTGGATGAGCAGTTCTTC.

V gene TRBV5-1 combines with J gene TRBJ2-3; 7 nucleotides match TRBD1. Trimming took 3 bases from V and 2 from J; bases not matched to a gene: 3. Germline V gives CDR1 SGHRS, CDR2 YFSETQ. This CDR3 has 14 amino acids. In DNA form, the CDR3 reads TGCGCCAGCAGCTCGGACAGGTTCACAGATACGCAGTATTTT. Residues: CASSSDRFTDTQYF.

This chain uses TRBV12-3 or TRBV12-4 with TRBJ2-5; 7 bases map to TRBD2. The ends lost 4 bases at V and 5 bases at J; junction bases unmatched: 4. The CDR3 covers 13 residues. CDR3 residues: CASSYPGGETQYF. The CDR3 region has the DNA TGTGCCAGCAGTTACCCCGGGGGGGAGACCCAGTACTTC.

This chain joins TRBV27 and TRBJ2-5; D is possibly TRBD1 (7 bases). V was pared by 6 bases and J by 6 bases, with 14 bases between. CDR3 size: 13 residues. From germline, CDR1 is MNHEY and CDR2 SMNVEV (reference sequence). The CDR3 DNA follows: TGTGCCAGCAGCCAACAGGGGAGGCAGACCCAGTACTTC. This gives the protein CASSQQGRQTQYF.

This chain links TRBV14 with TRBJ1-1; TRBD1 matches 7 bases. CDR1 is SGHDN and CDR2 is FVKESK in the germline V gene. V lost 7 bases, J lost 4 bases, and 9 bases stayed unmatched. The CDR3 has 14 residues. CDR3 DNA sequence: TGTGCCAGCACCCGACAGGGTTTAAGCACTGAAGCTTTCTTT. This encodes CASTRQGLSTEAFF.

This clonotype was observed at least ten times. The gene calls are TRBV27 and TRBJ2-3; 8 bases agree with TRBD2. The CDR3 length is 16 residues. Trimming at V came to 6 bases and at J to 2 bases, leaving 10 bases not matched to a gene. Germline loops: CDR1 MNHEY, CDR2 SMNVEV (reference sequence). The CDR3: CASSILAELITDTQYF. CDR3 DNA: TGTGCCAGCAGCATACTAGCGGAGTTGATCACAGATACGCAGTATTTT.

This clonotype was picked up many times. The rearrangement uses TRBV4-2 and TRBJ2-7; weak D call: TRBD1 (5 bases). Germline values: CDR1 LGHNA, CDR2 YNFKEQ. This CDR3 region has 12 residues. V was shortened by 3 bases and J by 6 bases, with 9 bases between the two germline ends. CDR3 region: CASSQAGFEQYF. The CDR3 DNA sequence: TGTGCCAGCAGCCAGGCAGGGTTCGAGCAGTACTTC.

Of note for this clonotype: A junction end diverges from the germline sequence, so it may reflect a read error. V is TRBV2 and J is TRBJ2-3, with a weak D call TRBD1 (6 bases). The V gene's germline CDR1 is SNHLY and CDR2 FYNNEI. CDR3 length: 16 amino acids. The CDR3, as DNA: TGTCCCAGCAGTGGACCCGGGACACCACACACAGATACGCAGTATTTT. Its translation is CPSSGPGTPHTDTQYF.

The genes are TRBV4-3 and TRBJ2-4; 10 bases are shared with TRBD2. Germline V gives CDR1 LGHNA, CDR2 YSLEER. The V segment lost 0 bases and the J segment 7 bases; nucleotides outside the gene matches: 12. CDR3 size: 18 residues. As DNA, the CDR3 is TGCGCCAGCAGCCAAGACGGGACTAGCGAAACGGCGGGGAACATTCAGTACTTC. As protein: CASSQDGTSETAGNIQYF.

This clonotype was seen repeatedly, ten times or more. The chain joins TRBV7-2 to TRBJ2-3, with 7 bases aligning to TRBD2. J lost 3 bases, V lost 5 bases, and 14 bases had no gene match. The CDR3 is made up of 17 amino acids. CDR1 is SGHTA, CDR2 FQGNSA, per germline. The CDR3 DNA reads TGTGCCAGCAGCCCAAGGGGAGCGGGATATCGTACAGATACGCAGTATTTT. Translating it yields CASSPRGAGYRTDTQYF.

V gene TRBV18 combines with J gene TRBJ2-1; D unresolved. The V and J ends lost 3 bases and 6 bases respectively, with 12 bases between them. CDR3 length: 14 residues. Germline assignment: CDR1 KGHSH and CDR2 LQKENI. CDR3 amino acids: CASSPLQGGNEQFF. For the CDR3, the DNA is TGTGCCAGCTCACCCCTCCAAGGTGGCAATGAGCAGTTCTTC. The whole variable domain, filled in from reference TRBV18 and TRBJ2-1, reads NAGVMQNPRHLVRRRGQEARLRCSPMKGHSHVYWYRQLPEEGLKFMVYLQKENIIDESGMPKERFSAEFPKEGPSILRIQQVVRGDSAAYFCASSPLQGGNEQFFGPGTRLTVL.

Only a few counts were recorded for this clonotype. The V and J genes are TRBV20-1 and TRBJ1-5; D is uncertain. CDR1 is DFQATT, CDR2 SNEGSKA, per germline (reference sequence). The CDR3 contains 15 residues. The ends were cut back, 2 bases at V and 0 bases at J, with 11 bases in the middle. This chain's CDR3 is CSARLLQDSNQPQHF. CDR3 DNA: TGCAGTGCTAGACTCCTCCAGGATAGCAATCAGCCCCAGCATTTT.

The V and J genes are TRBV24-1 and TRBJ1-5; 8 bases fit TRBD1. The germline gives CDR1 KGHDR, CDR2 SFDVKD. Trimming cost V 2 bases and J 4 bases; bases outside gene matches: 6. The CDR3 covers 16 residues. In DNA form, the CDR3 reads TGTGCCACCAGTGATTCGGGCAGGGGGCCTAATCAGCCCCAGCATTTT. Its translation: CATSDSGRGPNQPQHF.

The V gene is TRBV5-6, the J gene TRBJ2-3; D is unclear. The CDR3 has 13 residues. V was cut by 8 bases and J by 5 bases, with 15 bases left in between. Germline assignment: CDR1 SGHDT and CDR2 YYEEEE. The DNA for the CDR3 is TGTGCCAGGGGCCCCGGGCCGGGAGATACGCAGTATTTT. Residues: CARGPGPGDTQYF.